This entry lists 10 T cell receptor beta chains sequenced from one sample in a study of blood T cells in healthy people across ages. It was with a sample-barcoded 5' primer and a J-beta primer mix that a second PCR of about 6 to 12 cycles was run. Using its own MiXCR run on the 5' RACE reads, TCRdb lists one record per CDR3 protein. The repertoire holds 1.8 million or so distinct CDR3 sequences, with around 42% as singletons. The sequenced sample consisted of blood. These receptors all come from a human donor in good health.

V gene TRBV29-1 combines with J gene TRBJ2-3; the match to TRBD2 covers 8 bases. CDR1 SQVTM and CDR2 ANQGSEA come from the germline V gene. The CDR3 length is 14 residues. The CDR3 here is CSADSGGSTDTQYF. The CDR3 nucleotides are TGCAGTGCGGACAGCGGGGGAAGCACAGATACGCAGTATTTT.

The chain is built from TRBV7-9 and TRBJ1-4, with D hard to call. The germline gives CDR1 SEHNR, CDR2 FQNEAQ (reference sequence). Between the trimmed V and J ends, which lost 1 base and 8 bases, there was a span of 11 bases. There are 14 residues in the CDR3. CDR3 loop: CASSLGPHREKLFF. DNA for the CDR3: TGTGCCAGCAGCTTAGGACCTCATCGGGAAAAACTGTTTTTT.

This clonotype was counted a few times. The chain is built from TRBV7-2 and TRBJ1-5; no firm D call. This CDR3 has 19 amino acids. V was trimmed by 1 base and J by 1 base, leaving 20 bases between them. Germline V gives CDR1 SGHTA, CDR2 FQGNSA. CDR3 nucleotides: TGTGCCAGCAGCTTAGTAGTGGGCCCCCCAACGGGGAGCAATCAGCCCCAGCATTTT. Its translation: CASSLVVGPPTGSNQPQHF. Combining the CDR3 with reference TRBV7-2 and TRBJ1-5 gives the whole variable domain GAGVSQSPSNKVTEKGKDVELRCDPISGHTALYWYRQSLGQGLEFLIYFQGNSAPDKSGLPSDRFSAERTGGSVSTLTIQRTQQEDSAVYLCASSLVVGPPTGSNQPQHFGDGTRLSIL.

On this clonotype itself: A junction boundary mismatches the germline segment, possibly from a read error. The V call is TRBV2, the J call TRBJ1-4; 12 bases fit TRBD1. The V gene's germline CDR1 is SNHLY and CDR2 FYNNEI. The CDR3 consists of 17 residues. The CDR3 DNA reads TGTGCCAGCAGTGTAGTGGGACAGGGGGCAAGAAAGGAAAGACTGTTTTTT. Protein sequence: CASSVVGQGARKERLFF.

CDR3 in DNA: TGCGCCGGCACCCAAGGAGGCGGCAAATCCAACGAGCAGTACTTC. It encodes CAGTQGGGKSNEQYF. V usage is TRBV5-1 and J usage is TRBJ2-4, with D tentatively TRBD2 (5 bases). Gene TRBJ2-7 matches the end of the DNA better, so the J call may be wrong. Per germline, CDR1 SGHRS and CDR2 YFSETQ. The CDR3 covers 15 residues.

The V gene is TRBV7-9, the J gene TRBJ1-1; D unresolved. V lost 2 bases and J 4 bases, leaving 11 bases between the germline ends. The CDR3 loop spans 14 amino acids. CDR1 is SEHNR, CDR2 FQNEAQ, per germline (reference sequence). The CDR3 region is CASSLSRGSTEAFF. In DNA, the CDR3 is TGTGCCAGCAGCTTATCCCGGGGTTCCACTGAAGCTTTCTTT.

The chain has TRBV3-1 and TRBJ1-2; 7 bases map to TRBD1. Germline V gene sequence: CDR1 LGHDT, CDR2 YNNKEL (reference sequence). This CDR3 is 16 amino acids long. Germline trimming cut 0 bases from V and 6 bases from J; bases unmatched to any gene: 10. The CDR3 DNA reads TGTGCCAGCAGCCAAGAGGGGTTTTATACAGGGGATGGCTACACCTTC. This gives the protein CASSQEGFYTGDGYTF.

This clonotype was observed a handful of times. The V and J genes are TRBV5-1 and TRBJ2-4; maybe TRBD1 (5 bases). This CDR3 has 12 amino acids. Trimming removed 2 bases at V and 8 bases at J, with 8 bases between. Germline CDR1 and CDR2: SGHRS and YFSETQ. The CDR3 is CASSFQGYIQYF. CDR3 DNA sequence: TGCGCCAGCAGCTTTCAGGGTTACATTCAGTACTTC.

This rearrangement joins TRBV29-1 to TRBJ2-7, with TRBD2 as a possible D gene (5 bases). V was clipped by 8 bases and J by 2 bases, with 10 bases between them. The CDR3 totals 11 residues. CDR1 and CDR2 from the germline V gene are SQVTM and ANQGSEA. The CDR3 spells CSFRGTYEQYF. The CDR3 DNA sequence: TGCAGCTTCCGGGGTACCTACGAGCAGTACTTC.

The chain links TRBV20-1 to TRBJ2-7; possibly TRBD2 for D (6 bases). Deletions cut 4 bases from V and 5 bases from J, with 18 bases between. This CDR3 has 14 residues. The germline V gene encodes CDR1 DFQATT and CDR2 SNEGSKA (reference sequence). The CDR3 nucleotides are TGCAGTGCTATCGATGGCGGGGTTGAGGACGAGCAGTACTTC. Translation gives CSAIDGGVEDEQYF.